The rows below give T cell receptor beta chains drawn from one sample of a study of T cell repertoires in cytomegalovirus infection. Which antigens these TCRs recognize remains unknown. TCRdb independently ran MiXCR on the reads; one entry per CDR3 protein. The sample records about 890,000 distinct CDR3 sequences, around 31% being singletons. This sample comprised cultured CD8+ T cells from PBMCs, obtained from culture after CMV antigen stimulation. These receptors were taken from a human donor in good health (CMV status not recorded). Some clones in this sample may be carry-over from other donors' samples. Both conserved end residues are part of each CDR3. The D gene is left open where the match is weak. Where a row states a size, it is once, few, many or the class of an expanded clone; other rows omit it.

j_gene	d_gene	v_gene	abundance	CDR3aa	CDR3nt
TRBJ1-1	-	TRBV4-3	few	CASSQAVRAEAFF	TGCGCCAGCAGCCAAGCTGTACGGGCAGAAGCTTTCTTT
TRBJ2-1	TRBD2	TRBV7-2	many	CASTVSGGSYNEQFF	TGTGCCAGCACCGTGAGCGGGGGTTCCTACAATGAGCAGTTCTTC
TRBJ1-1	TRBD1	TRBV9	-	CASSVSDREDEAFF	TGTGCCAGCAGCGTTTCGGACAGGGAGGATGAAGCTTTCTTT
TRBJ2-1	-	TRBV7-6	many	CASSLGSVASNEQFF	TGTGCCAGCAGCTTAGGGTCGGTAGCCTCCAATGAGCAGTTCTTC
TRBJ2-3	-	TRBV15	-	CATREADTQYF	TGTGCCACCAGGGAGGCAGATACGCAGTATTTT
TRBJ2-3	-	TRBV28	-	CASSFTSFDTQYF	TGTGCCAGCAGTTTCACTAGCTTTGATACGCAGTATTTT
TRBJ1-4	-	TRBV7-9	-	CASSTSGAANEKLFF	-
TRBJ2-5	-	TRBV7-9	few	CAGTAAGEETQYF	TGTGCCGGAACCGCGGCAGGGGAAGAGACCCAGTACTTC
TRBJ2-1	-	TRBV4-3	few	CASSQFNNEQFF	TGCGCCAGCAGCCAATTTAACAATGAGCAGTTCTTC
TRBJ1-2	TRBD1	TRBV2	-	CASSEGRQGPFYGYTF	TGTGCCAGCAGTGAAGGGAGACAGGGGCCTTTTTATGGCTACACCTTC
TRBJ2-1	-	TRBV29-1	-	CSVTGARYNEQFF	TGCAGCGTAACGGGTGCCCGGTACAATGAGCAGTTCTTC
TRBJ1-2	-	TRBV5-5	-	CASSLGDSGGYGYTF	TGTGCCAGCAGCTTAGGGGACTCGGGGGGCTATGGCTACACCTTC
TRBJ1-1	TRBD1	TRBV5-1	few	CASSWGDRSTEAFF	TGCGCCAGCAGCTGGGGGGACAGAAGCACTGAAGCTTTCTTT
TRBJ1-1	-	TRBV19	few	CASSISAGNTEAFF	TGTGCCAGTAGTATATCGGCAGGGAACACTGAAGCTTTCTTT
TRBJ2-5	-	TRBV7-3	few	CASSPTQGGRETQYF	TGTGCCAGCAGCCCCACCCAGGGGGGGCGGGAGACCCAGTACTTC
TRBJ2-1	TRBD2	TRBV20-1	-	CSARDPLAGSSYNEQFF	TGCAGTGCTAGAGATCCACTAGCGGGGAGCTCCTACAATGAGCAGTTCTTC
TRBJ2-6	TRBD1	TRBV6-1	-	CASTGQPITGANVLTF	TGTGCCAGCACGGGACAGCCGATCACTGGGGCCAACGTCCTGACTTTC
TRBJ2-1	-	TRBV7-9	-	CASSQGSTPLSSYNEQFF	TGTGCCAGCAGCCAGGGAAGTACTCCCCTGAGCTCCTACAATGAGCAGTTCTTC
TRBJ1-2	-	TRBV27	-	CASRRGSNYGYTF	TGTGCCAGCCGCCGGGGATCTAACTATGGCTACACCTTC
TRBJ1-6	-	TRBV2	-	CASSTGEGFDSPLHF	TGTGCCAGCAGTACCGGGGAGGGGTTTGATTCACCCCTCCACTTT
TRBJ2-2	-	TRBV15	many	CATSRDLALETGELFF	TGTGCCACCAGCAGAGACCTAGCGCTAGAGACCGGGGAGCTGTTTTTT
TRBJ1-1	-	TRBV20-1	-	CSATPDTDGTEAFF	TGCAGTGCTACTCCTGACACGGACGGCACTGAAGCTTTCTTT
TRBJ1-1	-	TRBV7-3	-	CASSRLRGENTEAFF	TGTGCCAGCAGCCGTTTGCGGGGGGAGAACACTGAAGCTTTCTTT
TRBJ2-5	TRBD1	TRBV7-9	many	CASSPGTGAFQETQYF	TGTGCCAGCAGCCCGGGGACAGGGGCCTTCCAAGAGACCCAGTACTTC
TRBJ2-1	TRBD2	TRBV7-9	few	CASSSLAGAPYNEQFF	TGTGCCAGCAGCTCCCTAGCGGGGGCCCCCTACAATGAGCAGTTCTTC
TRBJ2-3	-	TRBV27	-	CASSFPEFSTDTQYF	TGTGCCAGCAGTTTTCCTGAGTTTAGCACAGATACGCAGTATTTT
TRBJ2-4	TRBD1	TRBV7-6	many	CASSDTGQGKNIQYF	TGTGCCAGCAGCGATACAGGACAGGGAAAAAACATTCAGTACTTC